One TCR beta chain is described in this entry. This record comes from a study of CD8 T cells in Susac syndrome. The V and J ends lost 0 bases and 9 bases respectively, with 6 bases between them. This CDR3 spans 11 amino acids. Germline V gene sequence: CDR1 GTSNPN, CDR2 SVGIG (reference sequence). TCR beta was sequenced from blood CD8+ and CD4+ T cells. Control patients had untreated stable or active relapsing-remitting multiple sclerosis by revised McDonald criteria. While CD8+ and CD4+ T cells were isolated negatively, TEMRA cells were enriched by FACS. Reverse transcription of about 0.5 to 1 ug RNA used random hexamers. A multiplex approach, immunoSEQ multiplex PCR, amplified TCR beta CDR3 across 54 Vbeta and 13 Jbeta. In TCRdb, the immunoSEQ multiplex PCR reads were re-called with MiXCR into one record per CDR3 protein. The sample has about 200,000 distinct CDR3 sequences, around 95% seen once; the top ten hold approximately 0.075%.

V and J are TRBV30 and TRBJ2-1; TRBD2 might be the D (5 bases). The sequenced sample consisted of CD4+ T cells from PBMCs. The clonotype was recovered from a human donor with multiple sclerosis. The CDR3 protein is CAWSVSGEQFF. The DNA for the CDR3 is TGTGCCTGGAGTGTCAGCGGTGAGCAGTTCTTC.